This TCR beta chain was documented in a study of identical twins (TCRdb year 2016). Broadly, across the study: The study deep-sequenced TCR alpha and beta repertoires from monozygotic twins, unrelated adults of various ages and cord blood to test whether fetal clonotypes persist. To rule out contamination, the twin experiments were replicated at different times with different library preparation protocols. Study-wide findings and limitations: Abundant cord blood beta clonotypes carried fewer insertions; young adult naive repertoires showed a weaker similar trend, while memory repertoires showed none. Conclusions relied on cross-sectional statistical analysis, since the same donors could not be followed over many years. Out-of-frame TCR alpha sharing in monozygotic twins was systematically underestimated by recombination models, whereas sharing between unrelated individuals was in agreement with the recombination models. A weaker excess of twin sharing was found in beta out-of-frame sequences because the signal-to-noise ratio was lowered by fewer shared sequences. Compared with coincidental sharing between unrelated individuals, an excess of low generation-probability sequences was observed among out-of-frame TCR alpha sequences shared between twins. Zero-insertion analyses could be partly confounded by invariant T cells such as MAIT and iNKT, although diverse VJ usage argued against such confounding for most clonotypes.

CDR1 MNHNS and CDR2 SASEGT are derived from the germline V gene. The CDR3 has 14 amino acids, counting the end cysteine and phenylalanine. Here the CDR3 DNA is all that survives: 42 bases in frame from base 1. The trim is 4 bases for V and 1 base for J, with a gap of 11 bases between the germline ends. Only healthy Caucasian donors were included. Three pairs of female monozygotic twins, all aged 18 to 29 years, were included in the twin cohort. Peripheral blood mononuclear cells were the source from which RNA for the TCR libraries was isolated. Library prep was done by 5' RACE. Sequencing relied on an Illumina HiSeq 2000. Template switching introduced a universal primer binding site; the final cDNA contained a unique molecular identifier, enabling accurate counting of TCR cDNA molecules. Specific primers in the conserved constant-segment region were used to synthesize first-strand cDNA for TCR alpha and beta chains. To control for contamination, every cDNA library was double barcoded, receiving both a SMART-Mk sample barcode and Illumina barcodes. Two successive PCR steps introduced TruSeq adapter sequences along with Illumina sample barcodes. Sequencing of the TCR alpha and beta cDNA libraries was done on the Illumina HiSeq platform using custom primers. In the original analysis: MiGEC was used to process raw reads and extract unique molecular identifiers, and MiXCR was used to find CDR3 positions. For each individual, recombination models were inferred using an EM algorithm with the repgenHMM and IGoR tools. Shared clonotypes were analyzed with the tcR package in R, and sharing was normalized by the product of cloneset sizes. To study raw recombination without the effects of thymic and clonal selection, out-of-frame nonproductive sequences were analyzed. In TCRdb, the public reads were trimmed at Q25 with fastp and aligned with MiXCR, with productive beta chains retained. For every CDR3 protein sequence, its rows merge into one entry that carries the most common genes and DNA. The V and J calls here are based on TCRdb, not the publication. The sample contains about 890,000 distinct CDR3 sequences, more than 9% of them found a single time. In total, the top ten clones hold 1.5% to 2% of the sample.

This clonotype was detected only a few times. Its antigen remains undetermined. Base qualities were left out, and no much larger clone turns up one base away. The data were also submitted as part of a second study, on yellow fever vaccine responses in identical twins. Reported in the second study: According to the authors, the vaccine-induced T cell response in identical twins seemed to be partly convergent and partly specific to each individual. Focusing on identical twins, the study followed the T cell clones that responded to the vaccine, and did so with precision.

The sequenced sample was PBMCs. The V gene is TRBV6-1 and the J gene is TRBJ2-7; the D segment cannot be called with confidence. This sequence originates from a woman under 30 in good health. The CDR3 corresponds to CASSAPDGSYEQYF. The nucleotides read TGTGCCAGCAGTGCGCCGGACGGATCCTACGAGCAGTACTTC.